This record looks at one T cell receptor (beta chain) sequence and its context. This entry is derived from a study of control samples from healthy donors and cancer patients. Clones were sequenced by immunoSEQ multiplex PCR, and TCRdb holds only the in-frame ones, with some missing. The sample shows approximately 94,000 clones, roughly nine tenths of them seen only once. CDR1 is MGHRA and CDR2 is YSYEKL in the germline V gene. The CDR3 is 14 amino acids. The germline V and J ends were trimmed by 5 bases and 1 base, with 11 bases remaining between them. The origin of this receptor is a woman aged 45 to 65 in good health. Material: blood. The chain employs TRBV4-1 and TRBJ1-1; D is uncertain. The CDR3 loop is CASSGPLKNTEAFF. As DNA, the CDR3 is TGCGCCAGCAGCGGACCACTAAAGAACACTGAAGCTTTCTTT.